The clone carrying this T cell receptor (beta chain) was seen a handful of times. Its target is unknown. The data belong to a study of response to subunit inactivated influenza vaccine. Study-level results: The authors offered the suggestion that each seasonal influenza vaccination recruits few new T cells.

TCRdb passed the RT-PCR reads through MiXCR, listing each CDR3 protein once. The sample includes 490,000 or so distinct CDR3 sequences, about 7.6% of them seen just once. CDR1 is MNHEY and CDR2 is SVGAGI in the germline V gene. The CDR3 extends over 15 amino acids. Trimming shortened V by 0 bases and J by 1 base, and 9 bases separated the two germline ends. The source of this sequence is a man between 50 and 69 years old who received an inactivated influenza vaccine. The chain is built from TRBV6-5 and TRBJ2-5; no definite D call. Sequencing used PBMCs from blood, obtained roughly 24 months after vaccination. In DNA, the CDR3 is TGTGCCAGCAGTTACTCCGGGCCAGTCCAAGAGACCCAGTACTTC. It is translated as CASSYSGPVQETQYF.